Described below is a single T cell receptor beta chain sequence and its context. Its specificity is unknown. Data came from immunoSEQ multiplex PCR; TCRdb stores just in-frame clones and leaves some out. The sample shows under 25,000 clones, over 65% of them seen only once. This sample is drawn from a study of CD4 T cells in relation to SARS-CoV-2 and coronaviruses. General study results and limits: This crossreactivity analysis covered spike protein alone, no other viral proteins.

The unexposed donors gave CD4+ T cells in about 2011-2018, prior to COVID-19. After ten to eleven days of culture, CD4+ T cells were isolated. CDR3 size: 15 residues. Germline values: CDR1 SGHRS, CDR2 YFSETQ. V lost 2 bases to trimming and J lost 7 bases; unmatched junction nucleotides: 8. The sequenced material came from CD4+ T cells from PBMCs, cultured in vitro. The rearrangement links TRBV5-1 to TRBJ2-2; 7 positions match TRBD2. This sequence was found in a human donor in good health. The CDR3 loop is CASSFEAGGIGELFF. The CDR3 DNA follows: TGCGCCAGCAGCTTTGAGGCCGGGGGGATCGGGGAGCTGTTTTTT.